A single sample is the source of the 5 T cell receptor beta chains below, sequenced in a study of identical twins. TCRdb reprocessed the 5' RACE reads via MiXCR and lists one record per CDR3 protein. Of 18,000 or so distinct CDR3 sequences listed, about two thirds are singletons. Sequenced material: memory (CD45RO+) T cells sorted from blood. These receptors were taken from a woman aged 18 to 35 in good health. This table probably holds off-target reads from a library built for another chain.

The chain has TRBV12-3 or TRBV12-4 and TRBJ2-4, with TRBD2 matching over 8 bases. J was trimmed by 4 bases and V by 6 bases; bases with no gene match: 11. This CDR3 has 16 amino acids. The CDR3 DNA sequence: TGTGCCAGCAGCCCGGGGGGGGCTGACGCTAAAAACATTCAGTACTTC. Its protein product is CASSPGGADAKNIQYF.

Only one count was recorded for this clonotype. In DNA form, the CDR3 reads TGTGCCAGCACTCGGGACCTTACAGATACGCAGTATTTT. It specifies CASTRDLTDTQYF. V and J are TRBV6-1 and TRBJ2-3, with D perhaps being TRBD1 or TRBD2 (5 bases each). The germline V gene encodes CDR1 MNHNS and CDR2 SASEGT. V was clipped by 7 bases and J by 3 bases, with 11 bases between them. The CDR3 is 13 residues long.

The CDR3 nucleotides are TGTGCCAGCAGTTGGACTAGCGGGAGGGCCCGCGAGCAGTACTTC. This gives the protein CASSWTSGRAREQYF. The chain couples TRBV27 to TRBJ2-7; TRBD2 aligns across 15 bases. The CDR3 loop spans 15 amino acids. Germline CDR1 is MNHEY and CDR2 is SMNVEV (reference sequence). V shed 4 bases and J 6 bases; nucleotides not matched to a gene: 4.

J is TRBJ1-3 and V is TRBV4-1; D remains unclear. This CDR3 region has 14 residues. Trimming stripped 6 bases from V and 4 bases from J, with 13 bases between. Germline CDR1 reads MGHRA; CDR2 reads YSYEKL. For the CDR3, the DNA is TGCGCCAGCAGTGAGTCGGTAGCAGGAAACACCATATATTTT. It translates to CASSESVAGNTIYF.

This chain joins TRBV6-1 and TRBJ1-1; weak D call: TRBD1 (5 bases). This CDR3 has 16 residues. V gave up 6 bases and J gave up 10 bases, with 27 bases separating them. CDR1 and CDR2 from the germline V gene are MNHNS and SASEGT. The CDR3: CASSLKLRDAGDPAFF. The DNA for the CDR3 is TGTGCCAGCAGCCTGAAACTCCGGGACGCGGGAGATCCAGCTTTCTTT.